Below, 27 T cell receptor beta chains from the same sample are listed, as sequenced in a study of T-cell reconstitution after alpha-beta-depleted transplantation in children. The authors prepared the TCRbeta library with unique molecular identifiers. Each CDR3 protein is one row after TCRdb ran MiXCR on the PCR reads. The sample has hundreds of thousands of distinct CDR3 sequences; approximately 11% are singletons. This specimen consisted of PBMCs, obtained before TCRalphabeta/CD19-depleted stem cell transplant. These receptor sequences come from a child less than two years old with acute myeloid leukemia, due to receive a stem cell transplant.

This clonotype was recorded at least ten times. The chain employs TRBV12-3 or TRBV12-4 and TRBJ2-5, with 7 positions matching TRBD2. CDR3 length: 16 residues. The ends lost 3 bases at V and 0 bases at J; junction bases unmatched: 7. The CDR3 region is CASSLGGWANQETQYF. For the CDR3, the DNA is TGTGCCAGCAGTTTGGGGGGGTGGGCAAACCAAGAGACCCAGTACTTC.

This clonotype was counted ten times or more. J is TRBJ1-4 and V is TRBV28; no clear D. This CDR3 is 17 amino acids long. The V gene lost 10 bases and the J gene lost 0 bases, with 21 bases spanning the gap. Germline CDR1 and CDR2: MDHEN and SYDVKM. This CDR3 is CATSGPGRVATNEKLFF. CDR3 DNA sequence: TGTGCCACCTCAGGACCGGGTCGGGTTGCAACTAATGAAAAACTGTTTTTT.

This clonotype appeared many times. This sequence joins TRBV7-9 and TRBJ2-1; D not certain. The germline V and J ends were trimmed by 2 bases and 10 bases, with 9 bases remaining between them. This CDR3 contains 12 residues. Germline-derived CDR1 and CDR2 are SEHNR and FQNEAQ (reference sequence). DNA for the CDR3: TGTGCCAGCAGCTTATCTGTGAGGGAGCAGTTCTTC. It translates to CASSLSVREQFF.

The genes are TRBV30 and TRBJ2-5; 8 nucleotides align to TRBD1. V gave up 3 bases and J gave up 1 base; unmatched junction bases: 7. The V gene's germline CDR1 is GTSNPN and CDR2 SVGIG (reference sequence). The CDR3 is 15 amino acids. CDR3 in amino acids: CAWSAGQGGQETQYF. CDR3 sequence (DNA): TGTGCCTGGAGCGCCGGACAGGGTGGCCAAGAGACCCAGTACTTC.

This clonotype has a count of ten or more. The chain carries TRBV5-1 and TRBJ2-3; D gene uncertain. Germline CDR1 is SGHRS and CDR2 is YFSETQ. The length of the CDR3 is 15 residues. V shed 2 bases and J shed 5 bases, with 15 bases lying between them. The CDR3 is CASSFSTPPQDTQYF. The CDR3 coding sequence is TGCGCCAGCAGCTTTAGTACACCTCCTCAAGATACGCAGTATTTT.

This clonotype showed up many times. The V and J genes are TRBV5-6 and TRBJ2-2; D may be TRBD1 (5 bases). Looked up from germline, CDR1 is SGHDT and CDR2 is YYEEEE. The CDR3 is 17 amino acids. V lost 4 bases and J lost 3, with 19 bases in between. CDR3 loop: CASSPKKGAPYTGELFF. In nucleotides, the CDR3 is TGTGCCAGCAGCCCAAAAAAAGGGGCGCCGTACACCGGGGAGCTGTTTTTT.

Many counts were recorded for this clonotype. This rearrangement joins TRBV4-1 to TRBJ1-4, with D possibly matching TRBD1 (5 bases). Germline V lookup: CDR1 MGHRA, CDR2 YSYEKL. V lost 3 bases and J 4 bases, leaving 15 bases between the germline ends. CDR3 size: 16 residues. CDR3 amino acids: CASSQGLGPFNEKLFF. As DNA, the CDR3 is TGCGCCAGCAGCCAGGGATTGGGGCCGTTTAATGAAAAACTGTTTTTT.

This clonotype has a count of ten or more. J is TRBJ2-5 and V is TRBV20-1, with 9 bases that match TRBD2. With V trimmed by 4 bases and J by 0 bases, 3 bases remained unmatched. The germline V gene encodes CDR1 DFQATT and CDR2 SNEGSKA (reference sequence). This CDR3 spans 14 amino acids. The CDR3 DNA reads TGCAGTGCTACTAGCGGGATCCACCAAGAGACCCAGTACTTC. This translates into CSATSGIHQETQYF.

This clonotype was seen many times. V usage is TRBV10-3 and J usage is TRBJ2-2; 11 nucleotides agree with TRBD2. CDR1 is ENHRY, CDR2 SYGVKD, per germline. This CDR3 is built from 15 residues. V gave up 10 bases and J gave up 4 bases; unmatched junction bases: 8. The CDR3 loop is CATGTSGTFTGELFF. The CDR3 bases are TGTGCCACCGGGACTAGCGGAACATTCACCGGGGAGCTGTTTTTT.

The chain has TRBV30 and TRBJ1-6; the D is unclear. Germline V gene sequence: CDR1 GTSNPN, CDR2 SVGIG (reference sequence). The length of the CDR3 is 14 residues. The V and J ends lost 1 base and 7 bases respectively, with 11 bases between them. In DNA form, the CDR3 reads TGTGCCTGGAGTGGGCCAGGAGGGAATTCACCCCTCCACTTT. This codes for CAWSGPGGNSPLHF.

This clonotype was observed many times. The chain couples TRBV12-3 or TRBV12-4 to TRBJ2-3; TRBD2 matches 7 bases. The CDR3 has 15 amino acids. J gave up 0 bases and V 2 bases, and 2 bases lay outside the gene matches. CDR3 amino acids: CASSLSGTSTDTQYF. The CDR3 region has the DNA TGTGCCAGCAGTTTAAGCGGGACTAGCACAGATACGCAGTATTTT.

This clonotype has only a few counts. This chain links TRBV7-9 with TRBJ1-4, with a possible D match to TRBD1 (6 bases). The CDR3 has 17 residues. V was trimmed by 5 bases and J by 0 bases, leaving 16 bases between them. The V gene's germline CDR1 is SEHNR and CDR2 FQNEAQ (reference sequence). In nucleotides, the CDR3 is TGTGCCAGCAGCCCATCAACAGGGTTCTCAACTAATGAAAAACTGTTTTTT. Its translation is CASSPSTGFSTNEKLFF.

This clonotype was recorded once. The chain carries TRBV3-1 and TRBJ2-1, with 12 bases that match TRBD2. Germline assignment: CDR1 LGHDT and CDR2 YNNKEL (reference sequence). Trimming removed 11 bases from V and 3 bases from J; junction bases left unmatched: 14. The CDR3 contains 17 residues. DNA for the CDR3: TGTGCCTCCTCCAAGGTGGGACTAGCGGGCCGCTACAATGAGCAGTTCTTC. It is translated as CASSKVGLAGRYNEQFF.

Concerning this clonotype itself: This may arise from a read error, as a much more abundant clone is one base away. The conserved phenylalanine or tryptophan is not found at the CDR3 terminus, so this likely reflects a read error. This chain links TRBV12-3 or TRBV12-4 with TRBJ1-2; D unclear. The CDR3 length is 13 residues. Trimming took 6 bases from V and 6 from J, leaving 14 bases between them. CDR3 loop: CASRAPGNHGYTL. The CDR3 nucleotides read TGTGCCAGCAGGGCACCGGGGAACCATGGCTACACCCTC.

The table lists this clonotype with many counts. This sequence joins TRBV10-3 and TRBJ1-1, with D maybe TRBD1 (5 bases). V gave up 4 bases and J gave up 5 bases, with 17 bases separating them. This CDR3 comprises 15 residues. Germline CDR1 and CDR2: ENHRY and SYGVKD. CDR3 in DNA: TGTGCCATCAGTGTGGGGGAGCCGAGGAAAACTGAAGCTTTCTTT. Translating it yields CAISVGEPRKTEAFF.

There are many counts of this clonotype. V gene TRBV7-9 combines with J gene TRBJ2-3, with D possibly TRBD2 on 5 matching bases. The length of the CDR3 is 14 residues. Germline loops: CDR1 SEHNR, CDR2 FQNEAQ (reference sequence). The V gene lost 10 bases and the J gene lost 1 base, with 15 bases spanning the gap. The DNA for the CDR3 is TGTGCCATCACCGGGGAAATTGGCACAGATACGCAGTATTTT. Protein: CAITGEIGTDTQYF.

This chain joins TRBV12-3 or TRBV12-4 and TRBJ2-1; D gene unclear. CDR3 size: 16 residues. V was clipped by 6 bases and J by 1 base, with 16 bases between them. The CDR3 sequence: CASSRYLGLSYNEQFF. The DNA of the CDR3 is TGTGCCAGCAGCCGTTATCTAGGGTTATCCTACAATGAGCAGTTCTTC.

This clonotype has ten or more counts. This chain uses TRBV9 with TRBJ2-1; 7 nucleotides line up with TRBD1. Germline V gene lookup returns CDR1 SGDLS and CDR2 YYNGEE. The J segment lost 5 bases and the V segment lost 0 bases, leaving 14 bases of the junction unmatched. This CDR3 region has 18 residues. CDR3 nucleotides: TGTGCCAGCAGCGTAGCTGGGAACAGGGGTTTCCCCGACAATGAGCAGTTCTTC. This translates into CASSVAGNRGFPDNEQFF.

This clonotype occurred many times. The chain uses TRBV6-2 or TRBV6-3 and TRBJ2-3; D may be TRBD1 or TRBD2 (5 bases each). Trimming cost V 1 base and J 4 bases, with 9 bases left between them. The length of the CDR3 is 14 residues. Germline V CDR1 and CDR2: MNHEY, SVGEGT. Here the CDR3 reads CASSYWRGADTQYF. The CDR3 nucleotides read TGTGCCAGCAGTTACTGGAGAGGGGCAGATACGCAGTATTTT.

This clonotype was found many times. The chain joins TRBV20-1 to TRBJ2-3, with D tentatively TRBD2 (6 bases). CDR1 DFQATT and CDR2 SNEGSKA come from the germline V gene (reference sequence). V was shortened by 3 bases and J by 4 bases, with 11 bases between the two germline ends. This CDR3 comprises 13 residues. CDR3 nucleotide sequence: TGCAGTGCTAGGGGGGGAGGAGCAGATACGCAGTATTTT. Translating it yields CSARGGGADTQYF.

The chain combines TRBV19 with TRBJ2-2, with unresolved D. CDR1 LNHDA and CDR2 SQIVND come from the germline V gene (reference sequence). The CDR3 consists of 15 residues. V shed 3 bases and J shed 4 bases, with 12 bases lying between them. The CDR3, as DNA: TGTGCCAGTAGTATTAGACGGACGGGCACCGGGGAGCTGTTTTTT. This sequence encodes CASSIRRTGTGELFF. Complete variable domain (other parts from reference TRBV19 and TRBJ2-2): DGGITQSPKYLFRKEGQNVTLSCEQNLNHDAMYWYRQDPGQGLRLIYYSQIVNDFQKGDIAEGYSVSREKKESFPLTVTSAQKNPTAFYLCASSIRRTGTGELFFGEGSRLTVL.

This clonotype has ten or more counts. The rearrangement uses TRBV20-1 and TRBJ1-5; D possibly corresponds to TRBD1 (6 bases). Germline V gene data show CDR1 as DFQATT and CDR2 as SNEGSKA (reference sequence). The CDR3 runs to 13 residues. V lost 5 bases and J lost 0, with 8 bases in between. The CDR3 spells CSAAQGSNQPQHF. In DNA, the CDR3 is TGCAGTGCTGCACAGGGTAGCAATCAGCCCCAGCATTTT.

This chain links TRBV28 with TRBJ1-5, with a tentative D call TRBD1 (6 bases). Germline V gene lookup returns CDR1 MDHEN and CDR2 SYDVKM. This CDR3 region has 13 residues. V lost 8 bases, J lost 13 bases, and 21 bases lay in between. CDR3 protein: CASVWGGGFIQHF. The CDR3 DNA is TGTGCCAGCGTGTGGGGGGGCGGGTTTATTCAGCATTTT.

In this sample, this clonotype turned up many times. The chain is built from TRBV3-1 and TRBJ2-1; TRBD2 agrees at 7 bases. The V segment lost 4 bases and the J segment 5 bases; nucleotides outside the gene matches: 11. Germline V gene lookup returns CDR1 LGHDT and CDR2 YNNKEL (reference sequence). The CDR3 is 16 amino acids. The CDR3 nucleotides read TGTGCCAGCAGCCTTATAGCGGGCTCCAAAGACAATGAGCAGTTCTTC. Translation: CASSLIAGSKDNEQFF.

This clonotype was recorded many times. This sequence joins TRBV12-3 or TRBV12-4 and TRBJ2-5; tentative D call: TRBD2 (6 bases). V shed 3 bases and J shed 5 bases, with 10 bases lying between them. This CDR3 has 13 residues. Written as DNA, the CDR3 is TGTGCCAGCAGTTTTGCGGCGGGGGAGACCCAGTACTTC. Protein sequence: CASSFAAGETQYF.

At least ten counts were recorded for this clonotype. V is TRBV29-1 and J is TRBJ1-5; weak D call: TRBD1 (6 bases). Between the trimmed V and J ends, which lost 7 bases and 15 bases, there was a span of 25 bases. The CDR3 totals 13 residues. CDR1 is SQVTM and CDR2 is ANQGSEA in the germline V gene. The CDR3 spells CSGSTGPPEVWHF. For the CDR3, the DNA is TGCAGCGGATCAACAGGGCCCCCAGAGGTTTGGCATTTT.

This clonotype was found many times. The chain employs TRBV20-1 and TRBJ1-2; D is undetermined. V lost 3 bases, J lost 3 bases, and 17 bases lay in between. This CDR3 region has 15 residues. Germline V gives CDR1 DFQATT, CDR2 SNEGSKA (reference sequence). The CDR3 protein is CSASILGYPYYGYTF. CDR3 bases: TGCAGTGCTAGCATTTTAGGGTACCCTTACTATGGCTACACCTTC.